The following is a T cell receptor beta chain sequence with its context. Its antigen is not known. The data are from a study of shared clonotypes between healthy human individuals. Methods used by the authors: There were no quality scores in the junction-only immunoSEQ sequences, so filtering differed. Assay used: immunoSEQ multiplex PCR; TCRdb lists only in-frame clones, some missing. That table is the source of V, J and clone size, and D and trimming were worked out from the DNA. Of around 580,000 clones listed, 98% were seen once; the top ten hold less than 0.35%. Terminally differentiated effector memory CD45RA+ cells were left out of the naive CD8 fraction, which was CD45RO-negative and positively selected for CCR7. Trimming left V 5 bases short and J 6 bases short, with 5 bases between. The length of the CDR3 is 11 residues. Looked up from germline, CDR1 is MNHEY and CDR2 is SMNVEV (reference sequence).

Study-wide findings and caveats: Lower generation probabilities were found for non-shared clonotypes than for those shared by all four donors. Measured sharing among donors was expected to vary with sequencing depth.

J is TRBJ2-1 and V is TRBV27; D perhaps matches TRBD1 (5 bases). Sequenced input: naive CD8+ T cells sorted from blood. The clonotype was recovered from a man aged 30 to 45 in good health. In DNA, the CDR3 is TGTGCCAGCAGTACAGGCAATGAGCAGTTCTTC. This codes for CASSTGNEQFF.